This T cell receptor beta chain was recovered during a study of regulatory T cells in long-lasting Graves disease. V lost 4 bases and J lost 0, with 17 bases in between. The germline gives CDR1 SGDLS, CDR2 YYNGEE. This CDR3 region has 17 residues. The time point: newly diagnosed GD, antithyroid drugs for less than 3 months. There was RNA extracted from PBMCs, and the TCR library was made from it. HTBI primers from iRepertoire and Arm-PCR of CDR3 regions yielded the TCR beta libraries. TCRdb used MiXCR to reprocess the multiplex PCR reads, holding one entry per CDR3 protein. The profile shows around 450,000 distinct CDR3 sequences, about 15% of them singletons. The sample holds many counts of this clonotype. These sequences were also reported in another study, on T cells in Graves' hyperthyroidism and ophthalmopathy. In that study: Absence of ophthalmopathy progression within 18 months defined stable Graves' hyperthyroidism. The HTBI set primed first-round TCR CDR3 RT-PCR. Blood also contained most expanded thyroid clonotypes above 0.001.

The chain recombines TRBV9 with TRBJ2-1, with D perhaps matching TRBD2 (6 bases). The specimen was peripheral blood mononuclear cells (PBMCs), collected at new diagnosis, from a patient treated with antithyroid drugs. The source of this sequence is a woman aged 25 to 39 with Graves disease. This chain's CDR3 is CASSSKGSGSSYNEQFF. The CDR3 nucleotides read TGTGCCAGCAGCTCCAAAGGTTCCGGGAGCTCCTACAATGAGCAGTTCTTC.